This T cell receptor (beta chain) was found in a study of radiotherapy plus CTLA-4 blockade in lung cancer. Study findings and constraints: TCR clones from tumors expanded in blood after radiotherapy plus ipilimumab.

Concerning this clone itself: Its antigen remains unknown.

Libraries were prepared by immunoSEQ multiplex PCR; TCRdb keeps only in-frame clonotypes and omits some of them. Counted here are 90,000 to 95,000 clones, around four fifths occurring once; the ten biggest clones make up roughly 0.84%. This sequence was found in a human donor with non-small cell lung cancer who had stable disease on radiotherapy plus ipilimumab. Sequencing used peripheral blood, obtained from a patient treated with radiotherapy plus ipilimumab.

The CDR3 spells CASSPRDRGRTEAFF. The CDR3 DNA sequence: TGTGCCAGCAGCCCAAGGGACAGGGGGCGTACTGAAGCTTTCTTT. This rearrangement joins TRBV9 to TRBJ1-1; 12 nucleotides match TRBD1. Germline CDR1 is SGDLS and CDR2 is YYNGEE. The CDR3 sequence is 15 residues long. V lost 4 bases, J lost 5 bases, and 6 bases stayed unmatched.